What follows are 17 T cell receptor beta chains derived from one specimen sequenced in a study of vaccination effects on CD4 cells after COVID-19. Cells that had been cultured for 10 days were the source of isolated CD4+ T cells. Subjects were given two BNT162b2 or mRNA-1273 vaccine doses. No cognate antigen is known for these TCRs. This table comes from immunoSEQ multiplex PCR, and its TCRdb copy is limited to in-frame clones, with some not included. The data show fewer than 35,000 clones, 74% seen once. The sample was CD4+ T cells from PBMCs cultured without peptide, taken after COVID-19 vaccination. Receptor source: a human donor who received a COVID-19 vaccine.

This clone was found once. The chain carries TRBV6-1 and TRBJ1-1; D call uncertain. This CDR3 is built from 13 residues. CDR1 and CDR2 (germline): MNHNS, SASEGT. The germline V and J ends were trimmed by 2 bases and 1 base, with 5 bases remaining between them. DNA for the CDR3: TGTGCCAGCAGTGAAAAACAGAACACTGAAGCTTTCTTT. This translates into CASSEKQNTEAFF.

V gene TRBV6-1 combines with J gene TRBJ2-7, with D possibly TRBD2 on 6 matching bases. With 6 bases removed from V and 6 bases from J, the gap between germline ends came to 21 bases. CDR1 and CDR2 (germline): MNHNS, SASEGT. The CDR3 is 15 residues long. As DNA, the CDR3 is TGTGCCAGCAGCCGACCCGGGACTGAGGCTGGCGAGCAGTACTTC. This codes for CASSRPGTEAGEQYF.

A single count supports this clone. The chain uses TRBV6-5 and TRBJ2-1; 9 nucleotides line up with TRBD2. V shed 3 bases, J shed 9 bases, and the junction held 6 bases outside the gene matches. The CDR3 is 14 amino acids. Germline lookup yields CDR1 MNHEY and CDR2 SVGAGI. The CDR3 protein is CASSYGGRVGEQFF. The DNA for the CDR3 is TGTGCCAGCAGTTATGGCGGGAGGGTGGGTGAGCAGTTCTTC.

The CDR3 here is CATSRGTGWESGNTIYF. The CDR3, as DNA: TGTGCCACCAGCAGAGGGACAGGGTGGGAGTCCGGAAACACCATATATTTT. The gene calls are TRBV15 and TRBJ1-3; the match to TRBD1 covers 8 bases. The J segment lost 4 bases and the V segment lost 1 base, leaving 9 bases of the junction unmatched. CDR1 and CDR2 (germline): LNHNV, YYDKDF (reference sequence). The CDR3 runs to 17 residues.

The CDR3 coding sequence is TGTGCCACCGGGGACAGGGGGATGAGTGAAAAACTGTTTTTT. This encodes CATGDRGMSEKLFF. V and J are TRBV15 and TRBJ1-4, with 11 bases identical to TRBD1. V was clipped by 8 bases and J by 7 bases; unmatched bases: 6. The V gene's germline CDR1 is LNHNV and CDR2 YYDKDF (reference sequence). The CDR3 totals 14 residues.

This sequence joins TRBV2 and TRBJ2-5, with a weak D call TRBD2 (7 bases). The V end was cut by 5 bases, the J end by 5 bases, with 21 bases between. CDR1 and CDR2 from the germline V gene are SNHLY and FYNNEI. There are 16 residues in the CDR3. CDR3 loop: CASSTLSGDNRETQYF. CDR3 DNA sequence: TGTGCCAGCAGTACTCTAAGCGGGGACAACCGGGAGACCCAGTACTTC.

The CDR3 region has the DNA TGTGCCAGCAGTTTCGAGTGGGCTGACCTGTACTTC. As protein: CASSFEWADLYF. The chain couples TRBV12-3 or TRBV12-4 to TRBJ2-5; D not resolved. Trimming took 3 bases from V and 13 from J, leaving 15 bases between them. This CDR3 is 12 amino acids long.

This clone has just one count. The chain employs TRBV11-3 and TRBJ2-1, with 8 bases aligning to TRBD2. After removal of 4 bases from V and 5 bases from J, the junction contained 10 bases not matched to a gene. Looked up from germline, CDR1 is SGHNT and CDR2 is YENEEA. The CDR3 spans 16 residues. The CDR3 DNA sequence: TGTGCCAGCAGCTCCGGAGGAGTAGCGGGGAACAATGAGCAGTTCTTC. This translates into CASSSGGVAGNNEQFF.

V is TRBV30 and J is TRBJ2-2; D is ambiguous. CDR1 GTSNPN and CDR2 SVGIG come from the germline V gene (reference sequence). The CDR3 consists of 12 residues. V was cut by 3 bases and J by 8 bases, with 10 bases left in between. The CDR3 region has the DNA TGTGCCTGGAGGCTGCTAGGGGGGGAGCTGTTTTTT. Its protein is CAWRLLGGELFF.

CDR3 sequence (DNA): TGTGCTAGTGGTTTGGGTAGCGCGAACACCGGGGAGCTGTTTTTT. Amino acids: CASGLGSANTGELFF. J is TRBJ2-2 and V is TRBV12-5, with TRBD2 as a possible D gene (5 bases). CDR1 and CDR2 from the germline V gene are LGHNT and FRNRAP. Trimming left V 1 base short and J 0 bases short, with 6 bases between. This CDR3 has 15 amino acids.

The rearrangement links TRBV2 to TRBJ1-2; 7 bases are shared with TRBD1. CDR3 length: 15 residues. The V gene end was trimmed by 3 bases and the J gene end by 5 bases; junction bases not matched to a gene: 9. Germline V gene lookup returns CDR1 SNHLY and CDR2 FYNNEI. The CDR3: CASSDEAGGAYGYTF. DNA of the CDR3: TGTGCCAGCAGTGATGAGGCAGGGGGTGCTTATGGCTACACCTTC.

This clone was seen a few times. The J gene is TRBJ2-2, the V gene TRBV7-2, with D possibly being TRBD2 (5 bases). V lost 2 bases and J lost 5, with 9 bases in between. The germline gives CDR1 SGHTA, CDR2 FQGNSA. This CDR3 has 14 amino acids. The CDR3 DNA is TGTGCCAGCAGCTTAAACAGACTAACCGGGGAGCTGTTTTTT. It encodes CASSLNRLTGELFF.

V and J are TRBV30 and TRBJ2-3; 9 bases are shared with TRBD1. The V and J ends lost 0 bases and 0 bases, in that order; junction bases with no gene match: 19. The CDR3 length is 21 residues. Germline-derived CDR1 and CDR2 are GTSNPN and SVGIG (reference sequence). The CDR3 sequence: CAWSVLTGTGRGVWSTDTQYF. The CDR3 coding sequence is TGTGCCTGGAGTGTACTCACCGGGACAGGGAGGGGGGTGTGGAGCACAGATACGCAGTATTTT.

This chain connects TRBV29-1 to TRBJ2-1; D might be TRBD2 (5 bases). V lost 1 base and J 12 bases, leaving 16 bases between the germline ends. Germline V CDR1 and CDR2: SQVTM, ANQGSEA. This CDR3 comprises 13 residues. This chain's CDR3 is CSVEALWEQGQFF. The CDR3 coding sequence is TGCAGCGTTGAAGCCCTGTGGGAGCAAGGGCAGTTCTTC.

This clone has more than one count but fewer than ten. The V and J genes are TRBV19 and TRBJ2-7; 9 bases are a match to TRBD1. This CDR3 comprises 13 residues. Trimming took 6 bases from V and 2 from J; bases not matched to a gene: 2. In germline, CDR1 is LNHDA, CDR2 SQIVND (reference sequence). The CDR3 sequence: CASRQGATYEQYF. CDR3 bases: TGTGCCAGTAGACAGGGGGCGACCTACGAGCAGTACTTC.

This chain uses TRBV5-4 with TRBJ2-3; 8 bases match TRBD2. The CDR3 totals 15 residues. The junction had 8 bases not matched to a gene; V was cut back by 4 bases and J by 4 bases. Germline V lookup: CDR1 SGHNT, CDR2 YYREEE (reference sequence). Written as DNA, the CDR3 is TGTGCCAGCAGCCGGGGGGGGACACTATCAGATACGCAGTATTTT. Translated: CASSRGGTLSDTQYF.

V and J are TRBV19 and TRBJ2-4; 7 positions agree with TRBD2. Germline V gene data show CDR1 as LNHDA and CDR2 as SQIVND (reference sequence). The CDR3 is 16 residues long. V shed 7 bases, J shed 0 bases, and the junction held 9 bases outside the gene matches. The CDR3: CASTPRLALAKNIQYF. CDR3 in DNA: TGTGCCAGTACCCCCCGACTAGCCCTAGCCAAAAACATTCAGTACTTC.